The rows below give T cell receptor beta chains drawn from one sample of a study of CD8 T cells in Susac syndrome. In TCRdb, the immunoSEQ multiplex PCR reads were re-called with MiXCR into one record per CDR3 protein. Here the sample spans just over 300,000 distinct CDR3 sequences, under 95% being singletons. The sample comprised CD4+ T cells from PBMCs. The receptor set was obtained from a human donor with multiple sclerosis. The conserved cysteine and the conserved F or W are not part of the CDR3 here. A D gene is named only where the DNA matches it firmly.

D: .
V: TRBV14
J: TRBJ2-5
CDR3: ASSPNQGVETQY

D: .
V: TRBV28
J: TRBJ1-1
CDR3: ASSFGANTEAF

D: TRBD2
V: TRBV4-2
J: TRBJ2-1
CDR3: ASSQDGGASSYNEQF

D: .
V: TRBV7-2
J: TRBJ2-7
CDR3: ASSAGRGGTYEQY

D: .
V: TRBV2
J: TRBJ1-1
CDR3: ASSRSDSGLSFF

D: .
V: TRBV2
J: TRBJ2-1
CDR3: ASQEEPTYNEQF

D: TRBD1
V: TRBV5-6
J: TRBJ1-1
CDR3: ASSLSLGTAEAF

D: .
V: TRBV6-2/TRBV6-3
J: TRBJ1-1
CDR3: ASSYPIGRMNTEAF

D: .
V: TRBV7-2
J: TRBJ1-1
CDR3: ASRQYHRWSNAEAF

D: .
V: TRBV10-3
J: TRBJ1-6
CDR3: AISELGLSFNDSPLH

D: TRBD1
V: TRBV19
J: TRBJ1-1
CDR3: ASSIVNRGSEAF

D: TRBD1
V: TRBV7-2
J: TRBJ1-6
CDR3: ASSLTLPTGGFINSPLH

D: TRBD1
V: TRBV30
J: TRBJ2-7
CDR3: AWRSLGQNFYEQY

D: .
V: TRBV12-3/TRBV12-4
J: TRBJ1-1
CDR3: ASSTRGPHPGAF

D: TRBD1
V: TRBV18
J: TRBJ1-5
CDR3: ASSRQGTSNQPQH